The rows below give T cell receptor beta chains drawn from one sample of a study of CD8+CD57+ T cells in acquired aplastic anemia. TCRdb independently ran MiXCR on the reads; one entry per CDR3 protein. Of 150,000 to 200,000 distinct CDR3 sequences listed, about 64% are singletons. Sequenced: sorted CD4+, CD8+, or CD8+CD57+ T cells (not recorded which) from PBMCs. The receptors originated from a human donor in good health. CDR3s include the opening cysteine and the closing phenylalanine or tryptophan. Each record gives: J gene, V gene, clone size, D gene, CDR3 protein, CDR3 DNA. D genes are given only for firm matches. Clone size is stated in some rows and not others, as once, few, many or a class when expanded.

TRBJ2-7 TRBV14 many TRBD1 CASSQGDRAGVIGPISDYEQYF TGTGCCAGCAGCCAAGGAGACAGGGCAGGAGTTATTGGCCCAATCTCCGACTACGAGCAGTACTTC
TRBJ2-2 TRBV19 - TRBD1 CASKDRANTGELFF TGTGCCAGCAAGGACAGGGCGAACACCGGGGAGCTGTTTTTT
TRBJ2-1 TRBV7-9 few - CASSSRRAGKLF TGTGCCAGCAGCTCCCGCCGCGCAGGCAAGCTCTTC
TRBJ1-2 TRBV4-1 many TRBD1 CASSQEGQPGGSYGYTF TGCGCCAGCAGCCAAGAGGGACAACCAGGGGGAAGCTATGGCTACACCTTC
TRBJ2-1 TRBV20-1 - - CSATEGGPYNEQFF TGCAGTGCTACGGAAGGGGGTCCTTACAATGAGCAGTTCTTC
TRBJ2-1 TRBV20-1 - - CSASGVRPPRDEQFF TGCAGTGCTTCGGGAGTCCGACCCCCTAGGGATGAGCAGTTCTTC
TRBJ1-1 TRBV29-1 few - CSVGSGTGTGAFF TGCAGCGTTGGATCCGGGACGGGAACGGGAGCTTTCTTT
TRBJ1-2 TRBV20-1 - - CSARANQLNYGYTF TGCAGTGCTAGAGCCAATCAACTTAACTATGGCTACACCTTC
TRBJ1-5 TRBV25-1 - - CASSEWGGTQPQHF TGTGCCAGCAGTGAATGGGGGGGCACTCAGCCCCAGCATTTT
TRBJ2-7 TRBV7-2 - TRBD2 CASSLVSAGLLSYEQYF TGTGCCAGCAGCTTAGTCTCAGCGGGACTCCTCTCCTACGAGCAGTACTTC
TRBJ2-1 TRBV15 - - CATSPGRGRINEQFF TGTGCCACCAGCCCCGGACGGGGCAGGATCAATGAGCAGTTCTTC
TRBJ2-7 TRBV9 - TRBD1 CASSPWTGRFREQYF TGTGCCAGCAGCCCGTGGACAGGAAGGTTTCGCGAGCAGTACTTC
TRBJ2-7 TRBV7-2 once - CASSPKTGPYEQYF TGTGCCAGCAGCCCCAAGACAGGACCCTACGAGCAGTACTTC
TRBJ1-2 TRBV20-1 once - CSYRASHGGIETYGYTF TGCAGTTACCGAGCCTCCCACGGCGGGATTGAGACCTATGGCTACACCTTC
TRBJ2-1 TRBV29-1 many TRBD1 CSGAGTELSYNEQFF TGCAGCGGCGCCGGGACAGAGTTATCCTACAATGAGCAGTTCTTC
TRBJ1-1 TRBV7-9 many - CASSPLNTEAFF TGTGCCAGCAGCCCCTTGAACACTGAAGCTTTCTTT
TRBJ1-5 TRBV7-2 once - CASSYSNQPQHF TGTGCCAGCAGCTACAGCAATCAGCCCCAGCATTTT
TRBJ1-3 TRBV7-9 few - CASSPDGSGNTIYF TGTGCCAGCAGCCCGGACGGCTCTGGAAACACCATATATTTT
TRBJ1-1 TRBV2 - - CASGRLVNTEAFF TGTGCCAGCGGTCGTTTAGTGAACACTGAAGCTTTCTTT
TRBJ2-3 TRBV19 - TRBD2 CASSPEKRGRTDTQYF TGTGCCAGTAGTCCGGAGAAGCGGGGACGCACAGATACGCAGTATTTT
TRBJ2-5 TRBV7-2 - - CASRRRGSYQETQYF TGTGCCAGCAGAAGGAGGGGCTCATACCAAGAGACCCAGTACTTC
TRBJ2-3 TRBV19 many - CASSMTSTDTQYF TGTGCCAGTAGTATGACTAGCACAGATACGCAGTATTTT
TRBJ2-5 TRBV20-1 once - CSAREVGGRRTQYF TGCAGTGCTAGGGAGGTCGGCGGCCGGCGGACCCAGTACTTC
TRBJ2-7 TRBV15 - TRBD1 CATSRGGNRGYEQYF TGTGCCACCAGCAGAGGGGGAAACAGGGGTTACGAGCAGTACTTC
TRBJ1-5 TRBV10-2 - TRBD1 CASSSGTGVNQPQHF TGCGCCAGCAGCTCCGGGACAGGGGTCAATCAGCCCCAGCATTTT
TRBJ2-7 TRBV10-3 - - CAISTGTSSYEQYF TGTGCCATCAGTACCGGGACTTCCTCCTACGAGCAGTACTTC
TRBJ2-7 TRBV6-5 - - CASSRYQHILGGTVARYSYEQYF TGTGCCAGCAGTCGTTACCAGCATATCTTGGGCGGGACAGTAGCTCGATACTCCTACGAGCAGTACTTC
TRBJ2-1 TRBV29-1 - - CSVERGRLGNEQFF TGCAGCGTTGAACGGGGTAGGTTAGGCAATGAGCAGTTCTTC
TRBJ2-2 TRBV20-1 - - CSARDPLEITGELFF TGCAGTGCTAGAGATCCACTAGAGATTACCGGGGAGCTGTTTTTT
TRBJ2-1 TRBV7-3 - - CASRLGTGNEQFF TGTGCCAGCAGGCTGGGCACCGGCAATGAGCAGTTCTTC
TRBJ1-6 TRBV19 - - CASSINKDSPLHF TGTGCCAGTAGTATTAACAAGGATTCACCCCTCCACTTT
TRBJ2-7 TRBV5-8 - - CASEAAYEQYF TGTGCCAGCGAGGCCGCTTACGAGCAGTACTTC
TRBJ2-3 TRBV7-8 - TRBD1 CASSSGQGAGSDTQYF TGTGCCAGCAGCTCCGGACAGGGGGCGGGGTCCGATACGCAGTATTTT
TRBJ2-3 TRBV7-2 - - CASSTSKDTQYF TGTGCCAGCAGCACCTCCAAGGATACGCAGTATTTT
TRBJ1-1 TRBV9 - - CASSVAEGNTEAFF TGTGCCAGCAGCGTAGCCGAGGGGAACACTGAAGCTTTCTTT
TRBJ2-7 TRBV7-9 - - CASSMFYEQYF TGTGCCAGCAGCATGTTCTACGAGCAGTACTTC
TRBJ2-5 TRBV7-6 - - CASSLLGRETQYF TGTGCCAGCAGCTTACTGGGGCGAGAGACCCAGTACTTC
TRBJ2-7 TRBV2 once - CASRYFYEQYF TGTGCCAGCAGGTATTTCTACGAGCAGTACTTC
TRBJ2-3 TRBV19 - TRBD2 CASSIGTSGTEDTQYF TGTGCCAGTAGTATAGGGACTAGCGGGACTGAAGATACGCAGTATTTT
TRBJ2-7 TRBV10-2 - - CASIGGGVGQYF TGCGCCAGCATAGGGGGGGGCGTTGGGCAGTACTTC
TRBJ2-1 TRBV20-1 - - CSVSGLGDNEQFF TGCAGTGTTTCGGGCCTGGGCGACAATGAGCAGTTCTTC
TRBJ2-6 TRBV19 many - CASTYLSSGANVLTF TGTGCCAGTACCTATCTTTCCTCTGGGGCCAACGTCCTGACTTTC
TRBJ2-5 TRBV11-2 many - CASSSQLETQETQYF TGTGCCAGCAGCTCACAATTGGAAACACAAGAGACCCAGTACTTC
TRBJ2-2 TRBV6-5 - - CASSYSTRFTGELFF TGTGCCAGCAGTTACTCGACCAGATTCACCGGGGAGCTGTTTTTT
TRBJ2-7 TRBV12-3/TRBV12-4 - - CATYGPIIYEQYF TGTGCCACCTACGGACCGATCATCTACGAGCAGTACTTC
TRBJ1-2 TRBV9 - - CASSGQAPGAYGYTF TGTGCCAGCAGCGGACAGGCCCCCGGGGCCTATGGCTACACCTTC
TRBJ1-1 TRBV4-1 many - CASSQERQKNTEAFF TGCGCCAGCAGCCAAGAACGCCAGAAGAACACTGAAGCTTTCTTT
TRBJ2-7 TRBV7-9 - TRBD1 CASSFPDRGEQYF TGTGCCAGCAGCTTCCCGGACAGGGGCGAGCAGTACTTC
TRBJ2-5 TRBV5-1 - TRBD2 CASSVLLAVGQETQYF TGTGCCAGCAGCGTCCTACTAGCGGTGGGGCAAGAGACCCAGTACTTC
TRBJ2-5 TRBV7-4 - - CASFANLQETQYF TGTGCTAGCTTCGCGAACCTCCAAGAGACCCAGTACTTC
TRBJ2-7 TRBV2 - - CASSESPLDRRGYEQYF TGTGCCAGCAGTGAATCACCCCTCGACAGGCGGGGCTACGAGCAGTACTTC
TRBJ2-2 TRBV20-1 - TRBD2 CSARDWGGLAGGPTGELFF TGCAGTGCTAGAGATTGGGGGGGACTAGCGGGAGGGCCCACCGGGGAGCTGTTTTTT
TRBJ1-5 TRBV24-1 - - CATSDRTGQPQHF TGTGCCACCAGTGATCGCACAGGTCAGCCCCAGCATTTT